This T cell receptor (beta chain) emerged from a study of shared clonotypes between healthy human individuals. Authors' methods: With immunoSEQ giving junction-only sequences and no quality scores, filtering differed. Clones were sequenced by immunoSEQ multiplex PCR, and TCRdb holds only the in-frame ones, with some missing. The V and J calls and clone size come from that table; D and trimming were worked out from the DNA. The sample contains 330,000 or so clones, over 70% of which appear only once. This receptor was taken from a man aged 25 to 40 in good health. Material for sequencing was memory CD4+ T cells sorted from blood. As to subset: CD45RA-negative fraction.

DNA for the CDR3: TGTGCCAGCAGTATAGCGGCTCACACAGATACGCAGTATTTT. It is translated as CASSIAAHTDTQYF. The chain carries TRBV6-1 and TRBJ2-3, with D possibly being TRBD2 (6 bases). The ends were cut back, 5 bases at V and 2 bases at J, with 11 bases in the middle. CDR3 length equals 14 residues. CDR1 is MNHNS and CDR2 is SASEGT in the germline V gene.